Listed here are 25 T cell receptor beta chains from one sample, sequenced in a study of shared clonotypes between healthy human individuals. TCRdb's copy holds only in-frame clones and misses some; the assay was immunoSEQ multiplex PCR. The table includes over a million clones, under 99% detected once. The sequencing input was naive CD4+ T cells sorted from blood. The subset is: CD45RA+ positively selected. The receptor set was obtained from a man aged 25-45 years in good health.

V gene TRBV9 combines with J gene TRBJ1-3; D gene uncertain. The CDR3 is 16 amino acids. V was pared by 4 bases and J by 0 bases, with 14 bases between. Germline loops: CDR1 SGDLS, CDR2 YYNGEE. The CDR3 coding sequence is TGTGCCAGCAGCCCCGGAGGGCATGGCTCTGGAAACACCATATATTTT. Translating it yields CASSPGGHGSGNTIYF.

This rearrangement joins TRBV7-2 to TRBJ2-7; 8 bases map to TRBD1. Germline loops: CDR1 SGHTA, CDR2 FQGNSA. J lost 5 bases, V lost 2 bases, and 8 bases had no gene match. This CDR3 region has 15 residues. The CDR3 protein is CASSLRGTGSNEQYF. The CDR3 region has the DNA TGTGCCAGCAGCTTAAGAGGGACAGGCTCAAACGAGCAGTACTTC.

The V and J genes are TRBV5-5 and TRBJ1-4; D possibly corresponds to TRBD1 (6 bases). The CDR3 is made up of 15 amino acids. The V gene lost 4 bases and the J gene lost 4 bases, with 14 bases spanning the gap. CDR1 is SGHKS and CDR2 is YYEKEE in the germline V gene (reference sequence). The CDR3 nucleotides are TGTGCCAGCAGCGAAACCGGGACATTTAATGAAAAACTGTTTTTT. It yields the protein CASSETGTFNEKLFF. Filled out from reference TRBV5-5 and TRBJ1-4, the complete variable domain reads DAGVTQSPTHLIKTRGQQVTLRCSPISGHKSVSWYQQVLGQGPQFIFQYYEKEERGRGNFPDRFSARQFPNYSSELNVNALLLGDSALYLCASSETGTFNEKLFFGSGTQLSVL.

In regard to this clone: Other DNA sequences in this sample translate to the same CDR3. The chain is built from TRBV5-1 and TRBJ2-5; the D call may be TRBD1 or TRBD2 (6 bases each). The CDR3 contains 14 residues. From germline, CDR1 is SGHRS and CDR2 YFSETQ. The germline V and J ends were trimmed by 3 bases and 1 base, with 10 bases remaining between them. The CDR3 reads CASSWGAGQETQYF. DNA of the CDR3: TGCGCCAGCAGCTGGGGGGCGGGCCAAGAGACCCAGTACTTC.

J is TRBJ1-3 and V is TRBV23-1, with D possibly matching TRBD1 (6 bases). TRBV23-1 is an open reading frame, and its role is uncertain. This CDR3 is built from 16 residues. Trimming left V 6 bases short and J 4 bases short, with 19 bases between. CDR3 in DNA: TGCGCCAGCAGGGACACAGAGGGGGAACCAGGAAACACCATATATTTT. Protein product: CASRDTEGEPGNTIYF.

The chain has TRBV7-2 and TRBJ1-2; 9 positions match TRBD1. CDR1 and CDR2 from the germline V gene are SGHTA and FQGNSA. V trimming: 4 bases; J trimming: 4 bases; junction bases outside the gene matches: 4. The CDR3 loop spans 14 amino acids. The CDR3 DNA reads as TGTGCCAGCAGCTCGGACAGGGGCCGCTATGGCTACACCTTC. Translated, it gives CASSSDRGRYGYTF.

The chain uses TRBV5-1 and TRBJ1-4, with a tentative D call TRBD1 (5 bases). The CDR3 has 13 amino acids. V dropped 6 bases and J dropped 3 bases, with 9 bases sitting between them. Germline CDR1 reads SGHRS; CDR2 reads YFSETQ. The DNA for the CDR3 is TGCGCCAGCACTCTGGGGGCTAATGAAAAACTGTTTTTT. This encodes CASTLGANEKLFF.

The V call is TRBV10-2, the J call TRBJ2-7; 7 bases are shared with TRBD2. CDR1 and CDR2 (germline): WSHSY, SAAADI. The V gene end was trimmed by 0 bases and the J gene end by 3 bases; junction bases not matched to a gene: 5. The CDR3 extends over 15 amino acids. This CDR3 reads CASSESSGLSYEQYF. For the CDR3, the DNA is TGCGCCAGCAGTGAGTCTAGCGGGCTAAGCTACGAGCAGTACTTC.

The J gene is TRBJ1-4, the V gene TRBV5-1; TRBD1 is a possible D gene (5 bases). The CDR3 sequence is 14 residues long. With 4 bases removed from V and 4 bases from J, the gap between germline ends came to 11 bases. The germline V gene encodes CDR1 SGHRS and CDR2 YFSETQ. This chain's CDR3 is CASSMTADNEKLFF. For the CDR3, the DNA is TGCGCCAGCAGCATGACAGCAGATAATGAAAAACTGTTTTTT.

V usage is TRBV5-1 and J usage is TRBJ2-7; 7 bases fit TRBD2. The CDR3 has 13 residues. Trimming took 2 bases from V and 6 from J; bases not matched to a gene: 5. The V gene's germline CDR1 is SGHRS and CDR2 YFSETQ. Here the CDR3 DNA reads TGCGCCAGCAGCTTCGACGGCGGGGGCGAGCAGTACTTC. This encodes CASSFDGGGEQYF.

V usage is TRBV28 and J usage is TRBJ1-1, with D maybe TRBD1 (6 bases). This CDR3 region has 13 residues. V lost 1 base, J lost 8 bases, and 11 bases lay in between. Germline V CDR1 and CDR2: MDHEN, SYDVKM. This CDR3 reads CASSLLGGREAFF. In DNA, the CDR3 is TGTGCCAGCAGTTTATTGGGGGGGCGGGAAGCTTTCTTT.

J is TRBJ1-4 and V is TRBV9, with 7 bases lining up with TRBD1. V was clipped by 4 bases and J by 2 bases; unmatched bases: 2. Germline-derived CDR1 and CDR2 are SGDLS and YYNGEE. CDR3 length: 14 amino acids. The CDR3 sequence is CASSPTGTNEKLFF. The CDR3 nucleotides are TGTGCCAGCAGCCCGACAGGGACTAATGAAAAACTGTTTTTT.

A remark on this clone: Additional DNA sequences in this sample encode the identical CDR3. The rearrangement joins TRBV10-3 to TRBJ2-5; possibly TRBD1 or TRBD2 for D (5 bases each). Germline V gene sequence: CDR1 ENHRY, CDR2 SYGVKD. CDR3 length: 13 amino acids. Trimming stripped 5 bases from V and 2 bases from J, with 9 bases between. CDR3 DNA sequence: TGTGCCATCAGTCCGGGACGGCAAGAGACCCAGTACTTC. This translates into CAISPGRQETQYF.

The rearrangement joins TRBV9 to TRBJ1-1, with 7 bases lining up with TRBD1. The CDR3 is 16 residues long. Germline values: CDR1 SGDLS, CDR2 YYNGEE. The J segment lost 3 bases and the V segment lost 0 bases, leaving 8 bases of the junction unmatched. This chain's CDR3 is CASSVVPGGWDTEAFF. The CDR3 DNA reads as TGTGCCAGCAGCGTAGTTCCAGGGGGTTGGGACACTGAAGCTTTCTTT.

The rearrangement joins TRBV27 to TRBJ2-5; 10 bases are shared with TRBD2. The junction had 1 base not matched to a gene; V was cut back by 7 bases and J by 8 bases. Per the germline V gene, CDR1 is MNHEY and CDR2 is SMNVEV (reference sequence). The CDR3 extends over 11 amino acids. The CDR3: CASTSGGTQYF. For the CDR3, the DNA is TGTGCCAGCACTAGCGGGGGTACCCAGTACTTC.

The V and J genes are TRBV4-1 and TRBJ1-5; D unresolved. Germline V CDR1 and CDR2: MGHRA, YSYEKL. V lost 1 base to trimming and J lost 11 bases, with 15 bases between them. The CDR3 totals 14 residues. The DNA of the CDR3 is TGCGCCAGCAGCCAAGGCAGCCAGCCGGAGACCCAGCATTTT. This encodes CASSQGSQPETQHF.

In this sample, this clone turned up once. The V and J genes are TRBV6-1 and TRBJ1-5; the D is unclear. The CDR3 spans 13 residues. The germline V gene has CDR1 MNHNS and CDR2 SASEGT. Trimming pared 0 bases from V and 9 bases from J, leaving 9 bases between. The CDR3 is CASSEAPSRPQHF. For the CDR3, the DNA is TGTGCCAGCAGTGAAGCGCCGAGTCGGCCCCAGCATTTT.

The chain uses TRBV6-5 and TRBJ2-7, with D possibly being TRBD1 (6 bases). The CDR3 runs to 13 residues. From germline, CDR1 is MNHEY and CDR2 SVGAGI. Trimming left V 5 bases short and J 4 bases short, with 12 bases between. CDR3 in DNA: TGTGCCAGCAGTGCCGGACAGTCTTACGAGCAGTACTTC. It is translated as CASSAGQSYEQYF.

The chain uses TRBV5-1 and TRBJ2-5; the D gene is possibly TRBD2 (6 bases). The germline V gene encodes CDR1 SGHRS and CDR2 YFSETQ. Trimming shortened V by 1 base and J by 5 bases, and 15 bases separated the two germline ends. The CDR3 loop spans 15 amino acids. The CDR3 protein is CASSLLPNGGETQYF. In DNA, the CDR3 is TGCGCCAGCAGCTTGCTCCCGAACGGGGGTGAGACCCAGTACTTC.

DNA of the CDR3: TGTGCCAGTATCGCCCTGGGCAGAATTAACACTGAAGCTTTCTTT. The encoded protein is CASIALGRINTEAFF. The chain employs TRBV19 and TRBJ1-1; D is uncertain. The CDR3 runs to 15 residues. Trimming took 7 bases from V and 2 from J, leaving 17 bases between them. Germline CDR1 is LNHDA and CDR2 is SQIVND (reference sequence).

This clone appeared a single time. The V call is TRBV19, the J call TRBJ1-5; D not resolved. This CDR3 has 13 residues. The V gene's germline CDR1 is LNHDA and CDR2 SQIVND (reference sequence). V lost 5 bases, J lost 5 bases, and 10 bases lay in between. The CDR3 protein is CASSSEGDQPQHF. For the CDR3, the DNA is TGTGCCAGTAGTTCCGAGGGAGATCAGCCCCAGCATTTT. Together with reference TRBV19 and TRBJ1-5, the CDR3 gives the full variable domain: DGGITQSPKYLFRKEGQNVTLSCEQNLNHDAMYWYRQDPGQGLRLIYYSQIVNDFQKGDIAEGYSVSREKKESFPLTVTSAQKNPTAFYLCASSSEGDQPQHFGDGTRLSIL.

CDR3 sequence (DNA): TGTGCCAGCAGCTTAGGGAGCGGGAGATCGGATACGCAGTATTTT. Translating it yields CASSLGSGRSDTQYF. The chain employs TRBV7-6 and TRBJ2-3; 8 nucleotides line up with TRBD2. The CDR3 spans 15 residues. J lost 6 bases, V lost 1 base, and 6 bases had no gene match. Germline V gene sequence: CDR1 SGHVS, CDR2 FNYEAQ. Supplemented by reference TRBV7-6 and TRBJ2-3, the full variable domain reads GAGVSQSPRYKVTKRGQDVALRCDPISGHVSLYWYRQALGQGPEFLTYFNYEAQQDKSGLPNDRFSAERPEGSISTLTIQRTEQRDSAMYRCASSLGSGRSDTQYFGPGTRLTVL.

The rearrangement links TRBV5-1 to TRBJ1-4; no definite D call. V was cut by 5 bases and J by 4 bases, with 12 bases left in between. Germline CDR1 is SGHRS and CDR2 is YFSETQ. The length of the CDR3 is 14 residues. The CDR3 DNA is TGCGCCAGCAGTAGAGCGGGAGATAATGAAAAACTGTTTTTT. The encoded protein is CASSRAGDNEKLFF.

The chain combines TRBV4-3 with TRBJ2-7, with 10 positions matching TRBD2. CDR1 is LGHNA and CDR2 is YSLEER in the germline V gene. The CDR3 is 17 residues long. Trimming took 1 base from V and 5 from J; bases not matched to a gene: 11. The CDR3, as DNA: TGCGCCAGCAGCCAAGTCCCGATAGCGGGAGGATCCCACGAGCAGTACTTC. This translates into CASSQVPIAGGSHEQYF.

V is TRBV13 and J is TRBJ2-5; no firm D call. Germline assignment: CDR1 PRHDT and CDR2 FYEKMQ (reference sequence). The CDR3 runs 15 residues. Trimming took off 2 bases at V and 5 bases at J, with 15 bases between the two ends. CDR3 DNA: TGTGCCAGCAGCTTATATGCCTCAGGTCTTGAGACCCAGTACTTC. Its protein product is CASSLYASGLETQYF.